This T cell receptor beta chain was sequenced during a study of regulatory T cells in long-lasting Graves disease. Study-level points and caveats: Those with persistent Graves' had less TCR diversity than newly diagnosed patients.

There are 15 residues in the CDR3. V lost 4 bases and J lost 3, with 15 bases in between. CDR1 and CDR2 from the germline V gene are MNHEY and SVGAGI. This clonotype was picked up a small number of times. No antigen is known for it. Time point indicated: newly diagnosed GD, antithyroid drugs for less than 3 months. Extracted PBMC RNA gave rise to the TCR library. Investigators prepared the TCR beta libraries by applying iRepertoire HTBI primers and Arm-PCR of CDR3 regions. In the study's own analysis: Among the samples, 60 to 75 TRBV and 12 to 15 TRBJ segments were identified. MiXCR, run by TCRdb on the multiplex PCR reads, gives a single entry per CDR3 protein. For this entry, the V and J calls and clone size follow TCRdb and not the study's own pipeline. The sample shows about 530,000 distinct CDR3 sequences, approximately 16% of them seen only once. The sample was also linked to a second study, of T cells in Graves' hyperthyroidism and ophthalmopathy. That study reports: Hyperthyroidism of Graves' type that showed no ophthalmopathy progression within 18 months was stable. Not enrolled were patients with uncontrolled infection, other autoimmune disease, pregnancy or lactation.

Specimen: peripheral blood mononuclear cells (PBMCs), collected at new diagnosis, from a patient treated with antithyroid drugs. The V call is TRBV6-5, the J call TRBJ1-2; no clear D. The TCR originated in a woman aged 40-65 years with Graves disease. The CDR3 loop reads CASSSDGLWDYGYTF. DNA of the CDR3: TGTGCCAGCAGTTCCGACGGTCTTTGGGACTATGGCTACACCTTC.